This T cell receptor beta chain was profiled in a study of post-analysis software for immune sequencing data. Study conclusions and caveats: A few TRBV segments appeared more often in patients than in controls, and TRBV5-6, TRBV5-1 and TRBV20-1 were among these.

This CDR3 comprises 12 residues. The trim removed 10 bases at V and 5 bases at J, leaving 4 bases unmatched. Germline V gives CDR1 MDHEN, CDR2 SYDVKM. cDNA libraries for TCR beta contained unique molecular identifiers. Using its own MiXCR run on the PCR reads, TCRdb lists one record per CDR3 protein. The sample has some 500,000 distinct CDR3 sequences; approximately 45% are singletons. Comments on this clonotype: The antigen is undetermined.

The clonotype was recovered from a girl aged 10 to 17 with multiple sclerosis. The V and J genes are TRBV28 and TRBJ2-7; 11 nucleotides align to TRBD1. Source material: blood. The CDR3 loop is CATGQGANEQYF. The CDR3 DNA sequence: TGTGCCACCGGACAGGGGGCTAACGAGCAGTACTTC.